Here is one T cell receptor beta chain with its context. Baseline, cycle 4 day 1, and cycle 7 day 1 were the blood sampling points. The CDR3 covers 14 residues. Germline loops: CDR1 SGHRS, CDR2 YFSETQ. V was clipped by 7 bases and J by 0 bases, with 13 bases between them. Clones were read by immunoSEQ multiplex PCR, and TCRdb kept only the in-frame ones, dropping some. The repertoire has 50,000 to 75,000 clones, 70% to 90% of them found once; the top ten carry roughly 1.1%. The sample comes from a study of OX40 agonist ivuxolimab in advanced cancers. Study in general: An anti-OX40 (CD134) antibody with agonistic activity, ivuxolimab, was administered to patients. Recorded diagnoses for dose-escalation patients were hepatocellular carcinoma, melanoma, renal cell or head and neck cancer. People who had prior anti-PD-1, anti-PD-L1 or anti-CTLA-4 therapy could take part, and under 45% had some.

The receptor comes from an adult with an advanced solid tumor such as melanoma, head and neck, liver or kidney cancer. Specimen: CD4+ or CD8+ T cells sorted from blood, collected in a trial of the OX40 agonist ivuxolimab. This chain uses TRBV5-1 with TRBJ1-1; D is perhaps TRBD1 (5 bases). In DNA form, the CDR3 reads TGCGCCAGCTACTTCGACAGTCTGAACACTGAAGCTTTCTTT. This sequence encodes CASYFDSLNTEAFF. The variable domain in full, completed from reference TRBV5-1 and TRBJ1-1, reads KAGVTQTPRYLIKTRGQQVTLSCSPISGHRSVSWYQQTPGQGLQFLFEYFSETQRNKGNFPGRFSGRQFSNSRSEMNVSTLELGDSALYLCASYFDSLNTEAFFGQGTRLTVV.